The 28 T cell receptor beta chains listed next were all sequenced from one sample in a study of tumor-infiltrating lymphocytes in glioblastoma multiforme. TCRB libraries came from RNA via three nested multiplex PCR rounds. TCRdb passed the multiplex PCR reads through MiXCR, listing each CDR3 protein once. The table has 7,000 to 9,500 distinct CDR3 sequences, about 80% seen once. The sequencing sample was made of brain tumor tissue. These receptors were obtained from a male donor with glioblastoma.

As concerns this clonotype: The missing conserved phenylalanine or tryptophan at the end of this CDR3 makes a read error likely. The chain is built from TRBV11-2 and TRBJ2-2, with 7 bases aligning to TRBD2. The germline gives CDR1 SGHAT, CDR2 FQNNGV. The CDR3 sequence is 20 residues long. The CDR3 nucleotides are TGTGCCAGCACCCCCTCATTCGACCAAGGGCTAGCGGTAAACATCGGGGAGCTGTTTTCT. It is translated as CASTPSFDQGLAVNIGELFS.

The rearrangement links TRBV11-2 to TRBJ2-7; D unresolved. The length of the CDR3 is 15 residues. Germline V gives CDR1 SGHAT, CDR2 FQNNGV. Trimming cost V 3 bases and J 4 bases, with 16 bases left between them. CDR3: CASSFFSLALYEQYF. In DNA form, the CDR3 reads TGTGCCAGCAGCTTCTTTAGCTTAGCACTATACGAGCAGTACTTC.

This clonotype is a singleton in its sample. One end of the junction is discordant with germline, which a read error may explain. The gene calls are TRBV11-2 and TRBJ2-1; unclear D gene. Germline values: CDR1 SGHAT, CDR2 FQNNGV. The CDR3 length is 13 residues. The CDR3, as DNA: TGTGCCAGCAGCTTAGATAGTGGGAATGAGAGGCTCTTC. The encoded protein is CASSLDSGNERLF.

This clonotype was picked up many times. This chain uses TRBV6-4 with TRBJ2-1, with no clear D. CDR3 length: 14 residues. V lost 7 bases, J lost 7 bases, and 17 bases lay in between. Looked up from germline, CDR1 is MRHNA and CDR2 is SNTAGT. The CDR3 DNA reads as TGTGCCAGCACCGGGCTCGAGGTCCTAAATGAGCAGTTCTTC. Translated, it gives CASTGLEVLNEQFF.

This clonotype has only a few counts. V and J are TRBV20-1 and TRBJ1-1, with TRBD1 matching 10 bases. This CDR3 comprises 12 residues. Germline V CDR1 and CDR2: DFQATT, SNEGSKA (reference sequence). V shed 8 bases, J shed 4 bases, and the junction held 4 bases outside the gene matches. As DNA, the CDR3 is TGCAGTTCCGGGACAGGGGTCACTGAAGCTTTCTTT. This gives the protein CSSGTGVTEAFF.

To note about this clonotype: The junction differs from germline at one of its ends, possibly a read error. The chain recombines TRBV11-1 with TRBJ2-7, with D perhaps TRBD1 (6 bases). CDR1 is SGHAT and CDR2 is FQDESV in the germline V gene (reference sequence). CDR3 length equals 13 residues. The CDR3 DNA is TGTGCCAGCACCCTGGATCAGGGGTACGAGCAGTGCTTC. This codes for CASTLDQGYEQCF.

As regards this clonotype: The conserved phenylalanine or tryptophan normally closing the CDR3 is absent here, so this likely arose from a read error. V is TRBV11-2 and J is TRBJ2-7; D possibly corresponds to TRBD2 (5 bases). CDR3 length: 15 amino acids. V gave up 6 bases and J gave up 4 bases, with 19 bases separating them. Per germline, CDR1 SGHAT and CDR2 FQNNGV. The DNA for the CDR3 is TGTGCCAGCAGATTCTCTAGCCTAGCACTATACGAGCAGTACCTT. Translation gives CASRFSSLALYEQYL.

In this sample, this clonotype turned up once. This chain uses TRBV20-1 with TRBJ1-1, with D uncertain. This CDR3 has 13 residues. V was clipped by 3 bases and J by 1 base, with 9 bases between them. The V gene's germline CDR1 is DFQATT and CDR2 SNEGSKA (reference sequence). Here the CDR3 reads CSARVSWNTEAFF. DNA of the CDR3: TGCAGTGCTAGGGTGAGCTGGAACACTGAAGCTTTCTTT.

This clonotype showed up just a few times. The CDR3 region is CASSLQSEQYF. The DNA of the CDR3 is TGTGCCAGCAGCCTCCAGAGCGAGCAGTACTTC. The chain is built from TRBV11-3 and TRBJ2-7; no definite D call. The germline V gene encodes CDR1 SGHNT and CDR2 YENEEA. The V end lost 5 bases, the J end lost 6 bases, and 8 bases lay between the germline ends. The CDR3 consists of 11 residues.

This clonotype was seen only a few times. This rearrangement joins TRBV12-3 or TRBV12-4 to TRBJ1-1; maybe TRBD1 (6 bases). CDR3 length: 14 residues. Trimming left V 6 bases short and J 1 base short, with 12 bases between. CDR3 sequence: CASSQRTENTEAFF. The CDR3 DNA reads as TGTGCCAGCAGCCAAAGGACAGAGAACACTGAAGCTTTCTTT.

This chain links TRBV20-1 with TRBJ2-5, with TRBD2 matching over 9 bases. Trimming removed 4 bases from V and 0 bases from J; junction bases left unmatched: 0. The CDR3 is 13 amino acids. Germline CDR1 DFQATT, CDR2 SNEGSKA (reference sequence). CDR3 in amino acids: CSATSGNQETQYF. For the CDR3, the DNA is TGCAGTGCTACTAGCGGGAACCAAGAGACCCAGTACTTC.

The rearrangement joins TRBV20-1 to TRBJ2-1; possible D gene TRBD2, 5 bases. The CDR3 contains 17 residues. Trimming left V 5 bases short and J 0 bases short, with 20 bases between. CDR1 and CDR2 (germline): DFQATT, SNEGSKA (reference sequence). The CDR3 bases are TGCAGTGCTCTGGACTTCTACCTCTCCAGCTCCTACAATGAGCAGTTCTTC. It yields the protein CSALDFYLSSSYNEQFF.

Concerning this clonotype: A read error may produce the germline difference seen at one junction end. This chain joins TRBV11-1 and TRBJ1-2; D unresolved. CDR3 length equals 16 residues. Germline V CDR1 and CDR2: SGHAT, FQDESV (reference sequence). This CDR3 is CASRDPRQANDYGHTF. CDR3 nucleotides: TGTGCCAGCAGGGATCCAAGGCAGGCGAATGACTATGGCCACACCTTC.

Points on this clonotype: The junction shows a germline mismatch at one end, possibly a read error. This chain links TRBV7-9 with TRBJ2-1; D might be TRBD2 (7 bases). This CDR3 is 15 amino acids long. Germline V gene data show CDR1 as SEHNR and CDR2 as FQNEAQ (reference sequence). CDR3 sequence (DNA): TGTGCCAGCAGCTTAGGCGTGGCGGGGGACAATGGGCAGTTCTTC. This translates into CASSLGVAGDNGQFF. Full variable domain (missing parts from reference TRBV7-9 and TRBJ2-1): DTGVSQNPRHKITKRGQNVTFRCDPISEHNRLYWYRQTLGQGPEFLTYFQNEAQLEKSRLLSDRFSAERPKGSFSTLEIQRTEQGDSAMYLCASSLGVAGDNGQFFGPGTRLTVL.

This rearrangement joins TRBV10-2 to TRBJ1-5; 7 positions match TRBD1. CDR1 is WSHSY and CDR2 is SAAADI in the germline V gene. The CDR3 extends over 13 amino acids. With V trimmed by 6 bases and J by 5 bases, 4 bases remained unmatched. The CDR3, as DNA: TGCGCCAGCAGCGGACAGGCCCATCAGCCCCAGCATTTT. This codes for CASSGQAHQPQHF.

The CDR3 coding sequence is TGCAGTGCTAGTGGGTTCGGCTCACCCCTCCACTTT. It yields the protein CSASGFGSPLHF. This chain joins TRBV20-1 and TRBJ1-6; D unresolved. Germline lookup yields CDR1 DFQATT and CDR2 SNEGSKA (reference sequence). The V end was cut by 3 bases, the J end by 10 bases, with 10 bases between. CDR3 length: 12 amino acids.

Notes on this clonotype: It is unclear where the CDR3 begins or ends on the DNA, so no DNA is shown, and the CDR3 is as TCRdb lists it. The chain uses TRBV7-9 and TRBJ2-1; TRBD1 is the table's D call and was not checked against the DNA. CDR1 and CDR2 (germline): SEHNR, FQNEAQ (reference sequence). The CDR3 spans 14 amino acids, including both terminal residues. CDR3 sequence: CASSFGTGTGGHFF.

The genes are TRBV14 and TRBJ2-1; no reliable D call. Germline lookup yields CDR1 SGHDN and CDR2 FVKESK. The CDR3 length is 17 residues. V was pared by 0 bases and J by 4 bases, with 16 bases between. Here the CDR3 DNA reads TGTGCCAGCAGCCAAGATCGTATAGCTTATCTGTACAATGAGCAGTTCTTC. Amino acids: CASSQDRIAYLYNEQFF.

The J gene is TRBJ2-1, the V gene TRBV29-1, with 7 bases matching TRBD2. Trimming at V came to 7 bases and at J to 0 bases, leaving 6 bases not matched to a gene. The CDR3 extends over 14 amino acids. CDR1 is SQVTM, CDR2 ANQGSEA, per germline. CDR3 region: CSGNWGGSYNEQFF. The CDR3 DNA follows: TGCAGCGGGAATTGGGGGGGCTCCTACAATGAGCAGTTCTTC.

This clonotype was counted only a few times. The rearrangement links TRBV12-3 or TRBV12-4 to TRBJ2-5; tentative D call: TRBD2 (6 bases). The CDR3 loop spans 16 amino acids. Trimming stripped 3 bases from V and 3 bases from J, with 17 bases between. CDR3 in amino acids: CASSFTGTGGEETQYF. CDR3 sequence (DNA): TGTGCCAGCAGTTTTACCGGGACTGGAGGGGAAGAGACCCAGTACTTC.

The V and J genes are TRBV7-9 and TRBJ1-6; maybe TRBD1 (6 bases). With 5 bases removed from V and 9 bases from J, the gap between germline ends came to 17 bases. Looked up from germline, CDR1 is SEHNR and CDR2 is FQNEAQ (reference sequence). The CDR3 is 15 amino acids. The CDR3 spells CASSLQGNAISPLHF. Written as DNA, the CDR3 is TGTGCCAGCAGCCTACAGGGAAATGCGATTTCACCCCTCCACTTT.

The chain has TRBV11-2 and TRBJ1-2, with D maybe TRBD1 (5 bases). CDR1 is SGHAT and CDR2 is FQNNGV in the germline V gene. Trimming took 7 bases from V and 8 from J, leaving 17 bases between them. The CDR3 totals 13 residues. Here the CDR3 reads CASTSRGVNGYTF. CDR3 DNA: TGTGCCAGCACCTCTCGGGGGGTGAACGGCTACACCTTC.

As for this clonotype: A junction end diverges from the germline sequence, so it may reflect a read error. This chain joins TRBV20-1 and TRBJ1-6; D call uncertain. The V gene's germline CDR1 is DFQATT and CDR2 SNEGSKA (reference sequence). This CDR3 spans 15 amino acids. CDR3 region: CNAKGRGPVNSPLHF. CDR3 coding DNA: TGCAATGCTAAAGGGCGGGGTCCCGTGAATTCACCCCTCCACTTT.

V usage is TRBV20-1 and J usage is TRBJ2-1, with no clear D. The germline V gene has CDR1 DFQATT and CDR2 SNEGSKA (reference sequence). The CDR3 spans 11 residues. V dropped 3 bases and J dropped 10 bases, with 10 bases sitting between them. Here the CDR3 DNA reads TGCAGTGCTAGTTCACTCATGGAGCAGTTCTTC. Protein: CSASSLMEQFF.

The rearrangement joins TRBV29-1 to TRBJ1-2; no definite D call. The V and J ends lost 3 bases and 6 bases respectively, with 14 bases between them. CDR3 length equals 13 residues. The V gene's germline CDR1 is SQVTM and CDR2 ANQGSEA. CDR3 in DNA: TGCAGCGTTGAGCGGTCGCAGGAGAATGGCTACACCTTC. Its translation: CSVERSQENGYTF. The variable domain in full, with the rest retrieved from reference TRBV29-1 and TRBJ1-2, is SAVISQKPSRDICQRGTSLTIQCQVDSQVTMMFWYRQQPGQSLTLIATANQGSEATYESGFVIDKFPISRPNLTFSTLTVSNMSPEDSSIYLCSVERSQENGYTFGSGTRLTVV.

The chain is built from TRBV11-2 and TRBJ2-7; possibly TRBD1 for D (6 bases). CDR3 size: 14 residues. Looked up from germline, CDR1 is SGHAT and CDR2 is FQNNGV. Trimming shortened V by 4 bases and J by 4 bases, and 14 bases separated the two germline ends. The CDR3 loop reads CASSSVQGTYEQYF. The CDR3 bases are TGTGCCAGCAGCTCAGTCCAGGGGACGTACGAGCAGTACTTC.

This sequence joins TRBV11-2 and TRBJ2-6; D not resolved. Germline V gene lookup returns CDR1 SGHAT and CDR2 FQNNGV. Trimming took 5 bases from V and 0 from J, leaving 11 bases between them. The CDR3 is 16 residues long. CDR3 region: CASSTLSSSGANVLTF. The CDR3 region has the DNA TGTGCCAGCAGCACCCTTTCGAGCTCTGGGGCCAACGTCCTGACTTTC.

A word on this clonotype: The CDR3 does not close with the conserved phenylalanine or tryptophan, likely indicating a read error. The rearrangement joins TRBV11-2 to TRBJ2-1, with a tentative D call TRBD1 (6 bases). CDR3 length: 13 amino acids. Per the germline V gene, CDR1 is SGHAT and CDR2 is FQNNGV. In nucleotides, the CDR3 is TGTGCTAGCCGCTTAGATAGGGGGAATGATCAGTTCGTC. Translated: CASRLDRGNDQFV.